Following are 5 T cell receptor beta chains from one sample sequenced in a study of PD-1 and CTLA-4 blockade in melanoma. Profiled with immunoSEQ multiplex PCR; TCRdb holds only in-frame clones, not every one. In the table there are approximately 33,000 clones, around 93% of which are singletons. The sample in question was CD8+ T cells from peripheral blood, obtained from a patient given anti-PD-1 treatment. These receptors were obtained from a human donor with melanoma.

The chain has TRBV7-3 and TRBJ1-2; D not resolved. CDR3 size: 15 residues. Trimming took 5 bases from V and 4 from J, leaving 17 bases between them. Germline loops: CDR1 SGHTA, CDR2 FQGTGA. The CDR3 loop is CASSPLPGLIYGYTF. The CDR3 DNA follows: TGTGCCAGCAGCCCGCTACCGGGCCTCATCTATGGCTACACCTTC.

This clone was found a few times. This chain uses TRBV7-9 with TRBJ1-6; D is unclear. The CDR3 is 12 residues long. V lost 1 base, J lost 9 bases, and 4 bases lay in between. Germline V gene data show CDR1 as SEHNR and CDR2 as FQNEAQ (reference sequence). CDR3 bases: TGTGCCAGCAGCTTAGATGGTTCACCCCTCCACTTT. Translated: CASSLDGSPLHF.

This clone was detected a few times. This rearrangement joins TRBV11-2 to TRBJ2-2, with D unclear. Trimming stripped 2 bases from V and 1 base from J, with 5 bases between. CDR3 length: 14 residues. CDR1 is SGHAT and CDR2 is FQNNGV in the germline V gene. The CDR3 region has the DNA TGTGCCAGCAGCTTATCACAGAACACCGGGGAGCTGTTTTTT. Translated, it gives CASSLSQNTGELFF.

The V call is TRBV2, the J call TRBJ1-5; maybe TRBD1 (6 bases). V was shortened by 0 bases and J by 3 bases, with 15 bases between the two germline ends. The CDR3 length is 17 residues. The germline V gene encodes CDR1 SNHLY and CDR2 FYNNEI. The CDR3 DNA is TGTGCCAGCAGTGAAGCGCTTCGGGGGGCCCTCAATCAGCCCCAGCATTTT. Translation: CASSEALRGALNQPQHF.

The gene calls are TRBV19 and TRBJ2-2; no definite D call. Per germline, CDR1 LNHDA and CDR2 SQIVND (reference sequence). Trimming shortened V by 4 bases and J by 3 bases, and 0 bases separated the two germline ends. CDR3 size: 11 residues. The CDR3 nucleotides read TGTGCCAGTAGTAACACCGGGGAGCTGTTTTTT. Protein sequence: CASSNTGELFF.